A selection of T cell receptor beta chains follows, all from one sample in a study of patients and donors after allogeneic stem cell transplantation. TCRdb processed the RT-PCR reads anew with MiXCR; each CDR3 protein has one entry. Of roughly 940,000 distinct CDR3 sequences detected, more than 15% appear once; the ten largest clones hold roughly 6.4%. The specimen was blood, either unsorted or a sorted T cell fraction (not recorded which). The receptors come from a human donor who was either an allogeneic HSCT recipient or a stem cell or donor lymphocyte infusion donor (not recorded which). It is not recorded whose cells these are; they may come from a transplant donor. CDR3s include the opening cysteine and the closing phenylalanine or tryptophan. Each record gives: V gene, clone size, D gene, J gene, CDR3 protein, CDR3 DNA. The D gene is left open where the match is weak. Clone size is shown for a subset of rows, as once, few, many or a class of expanded clone.

>TRBV24-1|-|TRBD2|TRBJ2-1
CATSDPSGRAVDEQFF
TGTGCCACCAGTGACCCTAGCGGGAGGGCCGTGGATGAGCAGTTCTTC
>TRBV7-9|few|-|TRBJ1-1
CASSVGQGTRTEAFF
TGTGCCAGCAGCGTTGGGCAGGGGACGCGCACTGAAGCTTTCTTT
>TRBV5-1|few|TRBD1|TRBJ2-2
CASSQGGTGSTGELFF
TGCGCCAGCAGTCAGGGCGGGACAGGTTCGACCGGGGAGCTGTTTTTT
>TRBV29-1|many|-|TRBJ1-2
CSVEDQGGSVYGYTF
TGCAGCGTTGAAGATCAAGGGGGTAGCGTCTATGGCTACACCTTC
>TRBV14|-|-|TRBJ1-1
CASRSSGGPEAFF
TGTGCCAGCAGATCCAGTGGGGGCCCGGAGGCTTTCTTT
>TRBV11-2|-|-|TRBJ2-3
CASCLEGGIGDTQYF
TGTGCCAGCTGCCTGGAGGGAGGAATCGGAGATACGCAGTATTTT
>TRBV12-3/TRBV12-4|many|TRBD2|TRBJ2-7
CASSSLAGSYEQYF
TGTGCCAGCAGCTCCCTAGCGGGTTCGTACGAGCAGTACTTC
>TRBV6-4|-|-|TRBJ1-5
CASRARGRNQPQHF
TGTGCCAGCAGGGCGAGGGGTCGCAATCAGCCCCAGCATTTT
>TRBV12-3/TRBV12-4|many|-|TRBJ2-2
CASSQRGGGTGELFF
TGTGCCAGCAGTCAAAGAGGAGGGGGCACCGGGGAGCTGTTTTTT
>TRBV20-1|-|-|TRBJ1-1
CSAREEVWGNTEAFF
TGCAGTGCTAGAGAGGAAGTTTGGGGGAACACTGAAGCTTTCTTT
>TRBV2|few|-|TRBJ2-1
CASSAEQFF
TGTGCCAGCAGCGCTGAGCAGTTCTTC
>TRBV5-1|-|TRBD1|TRBJ1-1
CASSLGGTGWKNTEAFF
TGCGCCAGCAGCTTGGGTGGGACAGGGTGGAAGAACACTGAAGCTTTCTTT
>TRBV5-1|few|TRBD2|TRBJ2-5
CASSFLTSGRSTYQETQYF
TGCGCCAGCAGCTTTCTGACTAGCGGGAGATCAACGTACCAAGAGACCCAGTACTTC
>TRBV20-1|few|TRBD2|TRBJ2-1
CSARGTSGKNNEQFF
TGCAGTGCTAGGGGGACTAGCGGAAAAAACAATGAGCAGTTCTTC
>TRBV10-3|-|-|TRBJ2-1
CAITRSGGVDNEQFF
TGTGCCATCACTCGGAGTGGGGGAGTAGACAATGAGCAGTTCTTC
>TRBV5-1|-|TRBD2|TRBJ2-7
CASSQRLAVYEQYF
TGCGCCAGCAGCCAGCGACTAGCGGTATACGAGCAGTACTTC
>TRBV3-1|-|-|TRBJ2-3
CASSRVPGHSTDTQYF
TGTGCCAGCAGCCGCGTCCCGGGACATAGCACAGATACGCAGTATTTT
>TRBV5-1|-|-|TRBJ1-2
CASSSGSRLDGYTF
TGCGCCAGCAGCTCGGGGAGCAGGTTGGATGGCTACACCTTC
>TRBV3-1|-|-|TRBJ2-3
CASSHPRQGQYF
TGTGCCAGCAGCCACCCCCGTCAGGGGCAGTATTTT
>TRBV14|-|-|TRBJ1-1
CASSQDFRGMNTEAFF
TGTGCCAGCAGCCAAGATTTCCGCGGGATGAACACTGAAGCTTTCTTT
>TRBV20-1|few|-|TRBJ1-1
CSARRAGPRSAAFF
TGCAGTGCTAGACGGGCCGGGCCGCGGTCGGCAGCTTTCTTT
>TRBV20-1|-|TRBD2|TRBJ2-1
CSAINSGRDNEQFF
TGCAGTGCGATCAATAGCGGGAGGGACAATGAGCAGTTCTTC